This section outlines one T cell receptor (beta chain) sequence together with its context. This CDR3 is also generated by other DNA sequences in the sample. This entry comes from a study of shared clonotypes between healthy human individuals. Germline V lookup: CDR1 SEHNR, CDR2 FQNEAQ (reference sequence). The CDR3 loop spans 15 amino acids. J gave up 0 bases and V 5 bases, and 4 bases lay outside the gene matches. In the naive CD8 group, cells lacked CD45RO and were positively selected for CCR7, so terminally differentiated effector memory CD45RA+ cells were left out. Sequencing used immunoSEQ multiplex PCR; TCRdb keeps in-frame clones, though not all of them. The sample has some 2,100,000 clones, about 92% seen once.

The chain is built from TRBV7-9 and TRBJ2-7, with 10 nucleotides matching TRBD2. The sequence came from a man aged 18 to 30 in good health. Some clones in this sample may be carry-over from other donors' samples. The sequenced material came from naive CD8+ T cells from PBMCs. The CDR3 sequence is CASSPAGGSSYEQYF. CDR3 sequence (DNA): TGTGCCAGCAGCCCAGCGGGAGGGAGCTCCTACGAGCAGTACTTC.